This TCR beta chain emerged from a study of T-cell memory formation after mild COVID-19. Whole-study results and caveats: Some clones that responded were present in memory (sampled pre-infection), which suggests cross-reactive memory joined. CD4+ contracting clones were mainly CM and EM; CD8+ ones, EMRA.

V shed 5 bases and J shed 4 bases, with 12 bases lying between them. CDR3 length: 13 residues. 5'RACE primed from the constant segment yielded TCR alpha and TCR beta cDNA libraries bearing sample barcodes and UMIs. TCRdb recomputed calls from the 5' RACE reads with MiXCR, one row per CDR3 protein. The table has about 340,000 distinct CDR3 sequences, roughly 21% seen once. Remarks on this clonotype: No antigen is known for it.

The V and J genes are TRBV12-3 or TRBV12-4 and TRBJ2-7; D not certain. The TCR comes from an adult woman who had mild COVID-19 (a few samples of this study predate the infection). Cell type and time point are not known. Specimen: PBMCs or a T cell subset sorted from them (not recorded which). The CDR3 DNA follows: TGTGCCAGCAGTGCATCCGGGCCTTACGAGCAGTACTTC. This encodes CASSASGPYEQYF.